Below are 10 T cell receptor beta chains sequenced from a single sample in a study of blood T cells in healthy people across ages. Through a sample-barcoded 5' primer and a J-beta primer mix, a second PCR was run for roughly 7 to 12 cycles. Using its own MiXCR run on the 5' RACE reads, TCRdb lists one record per CDR3 protein. The table shows 710,000 or so distinct CDR3 sequences, with 32% occurring only once. Sample: blood. These TCRs come from a woman older than 75 in good health.

This clonotype has more than one count but fewer than ten. A much larger clone differs by one base, so this may be a read error. V and J are TRBV6-6 and TRBJ2-3; D perhaps matches TRBD1 (5 bases). CDR3 size: 13 residues. Germline loops: CDR1 MNHNY, CDR2 SVGAGI (reference sequence). CDR3 amino acids: CASRYDSTGTQYF. The CDR3 DNA sequence: TGTGCCAGCAGATATGACAGCACAGGTACGCAGTATTTT.

This clonotype showed up just once. A junction end diverges from the germline sequence, so it may reflect a read error. The rearrangement links TRBV27 to TRBJ2-1; the match to TRBD1 covers 9 bases. The CDR3 totals 16 residues. Germline lookup yields CDR1 MNHEY and CDR2 SMNVEV (reference sequence). CDR3 sequence (DNA): TGTGCCAGCCTCACCCGGGGACAGGGAACCTACAACGAGCAGTCCTTC. This translates into CASLTRGQGTYNEQSF.

This clonotype turned up a few times. This chain uses TRBV7-2 with TRBJ2-2, with 10 bases that match TRBD1. The CDR3 spans 17 residues. The J segment lost 0 bases and the V segment lost 4 bases, leaving 5 bases of the junction unmatched. CDR1 and CDR2 from the germline V gene are SGHTA and FQGNSA. CDR3 loop: CASSSHGTGANTGELFF. CDR3 sequence (DNA): TGTGCCAGCAGCTCCCATGGGACAGGGGCGAACACCGGGGAGCTGTTTTTT.

This clonotype was recorded many times. The J gene is TRBJ2-4, the V gene TRBV20-1; TRBD1 aligns across 7 bases. The CDR3 totals 13 residues. Germline lookup yields CDR1 DFQATT and CDR2 SNEGSKA (reference sequence). The CDR3 sequence is CSAAPGGKNIQYF. DNA for the CDR3: TGCAGCGCCGCCCCAGGGGGCAAAAACATTCAGTACTTC.

This clonotype was recorded at least ten times. The chain is built from TRBV3-1 and TRBJ2-7; 11 bases line up with TRBD1. This CDR3 is 16 amino acids long. After removal of 1 base from V and 5 bases from J, the junction contained 7 bases not matched to a gene. Germline CDR1 LGHDT, CDR2 YNNKEL (reference sequence). In DNA form, the CDR3 reads TGTGCCAGCAGCCAAGGGGTCTGGACAGGGGGCAACGAGCAGTACTTC. The encoded protein is CASSQGVWTGGNEQYF.

This clonotype appeared many times. This sequence joins TRBV10-3 and TRBJ2-1; the match to TRBD1 covers 7 bases. CDR1 is ENHRY and CDR2 is SYGVKD in the germline V gene. Losses at the gene ends were 6 bases for V and 6 bases for J; bases not matched to a gene: 8. There are 14 residues in the CDR3. The DNA for the CDR3 is TGTGCCATCAGCCTGACAGGGTTACGCAATGAGCAGTTCTTC. It codes for CAISLTGLRNEQFF.

CDR3 coding DNA: TGTGCCAGCGGGGGCGTCACTGAAGCTTTCTTT. Translating gives CASGGVTEAFF. The chain joins TRBV3-1 to TRBJ1-1; perhaps TRBD1 as D (6 bases). The germline V gene has CDR1 LGHDT and CDR2 YNNKEL (reference sequence). There are 11 residues in the CDR3. Trimming took off 8 bases at V and 4 bases at J, with 8 bases between the two ends.

This clonotype was seen many times. This chain connects TRBV5-1 to TRBJ2-1; unclear D gene. CDR3 length: 14 amino acids. CDR1 is SGHRS and CDR2 is YFSETQ in the germline V gene. V dropped 0 bases and J dropped 4 bases, with 8 bases sitting between them. The chain's CDR3 is CASSLEAGYNEQFF. DNA for the CDR3: TGCGCCAGCAGCTTGGAGGCTGGATACAATGAGCAGTTCTTC.

The table lists this clonotype with many counts. The chain employs TRBV9 and TRBJ2-3, with TRBD2 as a possible D gene (6 bases). Trimming removed 1 base at V and 2 bases at J, with 14 bases between. CDR1 and CDR2 (germline): SGDLS, YYNGEE. This CDR3 spans 16 amino acids. For the CDR3, the DNA is TGTGCCAGCAGCGTAACGTCCGGGGGTAACACAGATACGCAGTATTTT. It yields the protein CASSVTSGGNTDTQYF.

V and J are TRBV10-3 and TRBJ1-1; maybe TRBD1 (6 bases). The germline V gene encodes CDR1 ENHRY and CDR2 SYGVKD. Trimming stripped 4 bases from V and 4 bases from J, with 13 bases between. The CDR3 covers 14 residues. This chain's CDR3 is CAISVATGSTEAFF. The CDR3 nucleotides are TGTGCCATCAGTGTGGCCACAGGGAGCACTGAAGCTTTCTTT.